The next 12 T cell receptor beta chains were all read from a single sample in a study of T cells after yellow fever vaccination. Each CDR3 protein gets one entry after TCRdb re-called the 5' RACE reads with MiXCR. The repertoire holds about 130,000 distinct CDR3 sequences, with 6.5% to 8% as singletons. This specimen was CD4+ T cells sorted from PBMCs, taken 10 to 11 days after the first yellow fever vaccination. Receptor source: a man younger than 35 who received the YFV17D yellow fever vaccine.

This clonotype was seen at least ten times. This sequence joins TRBV7-2 and TRBJ1-2, with TRBD1 as a possible D gene (6 bases). Between the trimmed V and J ends, which lost 5 bases and 4 bases, there was a span of 20 bases. Germline CDR1 and CDR2: SGHTA and FQGNSA. This CDR3 spans 16 amino acids. The CDR3 DNA is TGTGCCAGCAGCCCTCAGCCGGGAGGACAGCTCTATGGCTACACCTTC. Amino acid sequence: CASSPQPGGQLYGYTF.

The chain couples TRBV29-1 to TRBJ2-3; tentative D call: TRBD1 (6 bases). Trimming took 1 base from V and 6 from J, leaving 14 bases between them. This CDR3 is 14 amino acids long. Germline-derived CDR1 and CDR2 are SQVTM and ANQGSEA. The CDR3 coding sequence is TGCAGCGTTGAAGGGGGGCAGGGGCCCGATACGCAGTATTTT. It encodes CSVEGGQGPDTQYF.

Ten or more counts support this clonotype. V gene TRBV6-6 combines with J gene TRBJ2-7, with D unresolved. V was clipped by 3 bases and J by 5 bases, with 11 bases between them. This CDR3 spans 13 amino acids. Germline V gene sequence: CDR1 MNHNY, CDR2 SVGAGI (reference sequence). CDR3 protein: CASSYGRVNEQYF. CDR3 nucleotides: TGTGCCAGCAGTTATGGAAGGGTGAACGAGCAGTACTTC.

The genes are TRBV4-1 and TRBJ2-7, with TRBD1 identical over 7 bases. This CDR3 spans 18 amino acids. Unmatched junction bases numbered 16, after V lost 5 bases and J lost 0 bases. Looked up from germline, CDR1 is MGHRA and CDR2 is YSYEKL. CDR3 protein: CASSSMGQLKLSSYEQYF. CDR3 in DNA: TGCGCCAGCAGCTCAATGGGACAGCTAAAACTTAGCTCCTACGAGCAGTACTTC.

The table lists this clonotype with a few counts. The V and J genes are TRBV9 and TRBJ2-5; perhaps TRBD2 as D (5 bases). This CDR3 has 16 residues. Germline assignment: CDR1 SGDLS and CDR2 YYNGEE. Trimming pared 0 bases from V and 5 bases from J, leaving 17 bases between. This chain's CDR3 is CASSVGVGVNGETQYF. The CDR3 nucleotides read TGTGCCAGCAGCGTAGGTGTCGGGGTTAACGGGGAGACCCAGTACTTC.

There are many counts of this clonotype. This sequence joins TRBV4-2 and TRBJ2-5; 8 nucleotides match TRBD2. Germline-derived CDR1 and CDR2 are LGHNA and YNFKEQ. With V trimmed by 3 bases and J by 3 bases, 9 bases remained unmatched. The CDR3 is 16 amino acids. Written as DNA, the CDR3 is TGTGCCAGCAGCCAGGATCGAGCGGGGGTCAAAGAGACCCAGTACTTC. Translation: CASSQDRAGVKETQYF.

There are many counts of this clonotype. V usage is TRBV6-2 or TRBV6-3 and J usage is TRBJ1-5; D possibly corresponds to TRBD1 (5 bases). CDR1 and CDR2 (germline): MNHEY, SVGEGT. CDR3 length: 14 amino acids. Between the trimmed V and J ends, which lost 5 bases and 2 bases, there was a span of 10 bases. CDR3 sequence reads: CASSRSRGNQPQHF. The CDR3, as DNA: TGTGCCAGCAGTCGGTCCAGGGGCAATCAGCCCCAGCATTTT.

For this clonotype: With a much larger clone just one base away, this may be a read error. The rearrangement uses TRBV25-1 and TRBJ1-1, with unresolved D. Germline V CDR1 and CDR2: MGHDK, SYGVNS. V lost 5 bases, J lost 2 bases, and 15 bases lay in between. This CDR3 contains 15 residues. The CDR3 reads CASSPRVNTNTEAFF. For the CDR3, the DNA is TGTGCCAGCAGTCCACGGGTCAACACTAACACTGAAGCTTTCTTT.

The genes are TRBV7-2 and TRBJ2-7; D may match TRBD1 or TRBD2 (6 bases each). CDR3 size: 15 residues. The germline V gene has CDR1 SGHTA and CDR2 FQGNSA. Trimming shortened V by 1 base and J by 5 bases, and 15 bases separated the two germline ends. The CDR3 protein is CASSLVGGLFDEQYF. CDR3 coding DNA: TGTGCCAGCAGCTTAGTTGGGGGGCTATTCGACGAGCAGTACTTC. The full variable domain, with the rest looked up from reference TRBV7-2 and TRBJ2-7, is GAGVSQSPSNKVTEKGKDVELRCDPISGHTALYWYRQSLGQGLEFLIYFQGNSAPDKSGLPSDRFSAERTGGSVSTLTIQRTQQEDSAVYLCASSLVGGLFDEQYFGPGTRLTVT.

This clonotype was detected ten times or more. The chain couples TRBV7-9 to TRBJ2-6; tentative D call: TRBD2 (5 bases). This CDR3 has 17 amino acids. V lost 1 base to trimming and J lost 6 bases, with 16 bases between them. From germline, CDR1 is SEHNR and CDR2 FQNEAQ (reference sequence). Written as DNA, the CDR3 is TGTGCCAGCAGCTTAGAGCGGCGGCCGAATTTGGCCAACGTCCTGACTTTC. Residues: CASSLERRPNLANVLTF.

This clonotype has a count of ten or more. The V call is TRBV11-2, the J call TRBJ2-7, with a possible D match to TRBD2 (6 bases). The CDR3 loop spans 13 amino acids. Germline values: CDR1 SGHAT, CDR2 FQNNGV. Between the trimmed V and J ends, which lost 8 bases and 7 bases, there was a span of 18 bases. In DNA form, the CDR3 reads TGTGCCAGCCGAATCGCGGGGTCGGGAGAGCAGTACGTC. Amino acid sequence: CASRIAGSGEQYV.

This clonotype has at least ten counts. The V call is TRBV3-1, the J call TRBJ2-3, with 10 bases matching TRBD2. This CDR3 spans 15 amino acids. Per germline, CDR1 LGHDT and CDR2 YNNKEL (reference sequence). V shed 5 bases, J shed 0 bases, and the junction held 2 bases outside the gene matches. This chain's CDR3 is CASSKTSGSTDTQYF. In nucleotides, the CDR3 is TGTGCCAGCAGCAAGACTAGCGGGAGCACAGATACGCAGTATTTT.